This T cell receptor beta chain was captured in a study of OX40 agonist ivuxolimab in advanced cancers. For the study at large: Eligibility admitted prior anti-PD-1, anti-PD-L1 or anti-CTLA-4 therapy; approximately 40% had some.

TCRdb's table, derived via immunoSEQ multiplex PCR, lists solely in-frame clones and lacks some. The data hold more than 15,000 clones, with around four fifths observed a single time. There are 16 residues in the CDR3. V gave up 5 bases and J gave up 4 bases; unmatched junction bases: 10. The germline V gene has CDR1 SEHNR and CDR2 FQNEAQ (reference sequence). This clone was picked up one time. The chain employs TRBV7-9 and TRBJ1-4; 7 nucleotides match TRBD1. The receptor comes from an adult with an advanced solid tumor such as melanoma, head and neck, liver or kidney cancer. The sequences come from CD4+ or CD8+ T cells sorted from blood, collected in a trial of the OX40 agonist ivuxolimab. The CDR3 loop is CASSQSRTGFNEKLFF. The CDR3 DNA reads TGTGCCAGCAGCCAGTCTAGGACAGGATTTAATGAAAAACTGTTTTTT.